These 29 T cell receptor beta chains share one sample of origin, sequenced in a study of identical twins. MiXCR was run by TCRdb on the 5' RACE reads, yielding one entry per CDR3 protein. The sample lists roughly 350,000 distinct CDR3 sequences, 12% seen once, with 7.2% in the top ten. A further study also used this sample, focusing on yellow fever vaccine responses in identical twins.

The sequenced sample consisted of CD8+ T cells sorted from blood. These receptors all stem from a woman younger than 30 in good health.

This clonotype was recorded a few times. The J gene is TRBJ2-2, the V gene TRBV27; D is undetermined. CDR1 is MNHEY, CDR2 SMNVEV, per germline (reference sequence). Trimming shortened V by 1 base and J by 1 base, and 7 bases separated the two germline ends. CDR3 length: 15 residues. CDR3 nucleotides: TGTGCCAGCAGTTTATGGGCAGGGAACACCGGGGAGCTGTTTTTT. Translation gives CASSLWAGNTGELFF.

This clonotype came up a few times. The chain uses TRBV7-3 and TRBJ2-3; D possibly corresponds to TRBD1 (5 bases). CDR1 and CDR2 (germline): SGHTA, FQGTGA. This CDR3 contains 15 residues. V was pared by 5 bases and J by 5 bases, with 17 bases between. The CDR3 DNA reads as TGTGCCAGCAGCCAAGCCGGGTCCCAGGGAGATACGCAGTATTTT. As protein: CASSQAGSQGDTQYF.

This clonotype was found a few times. The genes are TRBV7-6 and TRBJ2-7, with D perhaps matching TRBD2 (5 bases). V was shortened by 1 base and J by 2 bases, with 9 bases between the two germline ends. Germline assignment: CDR1 SGHVS and CDR2 FNYEAQ. There are 14 residues in the CDR3. CDR3 in DNA: TGTGCCAGCAGCTTAGAGGCGGGCACCTACGAGCAGTACGTC. Protein: CASSLEAGTYEQYV.

This clonotype was seen ten or more times. The J gene is TRBJ2-1, the V gene TRBV10-3, with D maybe TRBD2 (5 bases). Trimming shortened V by 0 bases and J by 0 bases, and 12 bases separated the two germline ends. The germline V gene encodes CDR1 ENHRY and CDR2 SYGVKD. This CDR3 has 17 amino acids. The CDR3 loop reads CAISESMLGSSYNEQFF. Here the CDR3 DNA reads TGTGCCATCAGTGAGTCAATGCTAGGGAGCTCCTACAATGAGCAGTTCTTC.

This clonotype was detected a few times. The chain recombines TRBV5-4 with TRBJ2-7; D ambiguous. The CDR3 has 14 amino acids. V lost 1 base to trimming and J lost 2 bases, with 10 bases between them. Germline CDR1 reads SGHNT; CDR2 reads YYREEE (reference sequence). For the CDR3, the DNA is TGTGCCAGCAGCTTGAGGGAAAGACCCTACGAGCAGTACGTC. Translating gives CASSLRERPYEQYV.

Details on this clonotype: A read error may produce the germline difference seen at one junction end. The V call is TRBV2, the J call TRBJ2-4, with a weak D call TRBD2 (6 bases). There are 11 residues in the CDR3. Germline V lookup: CDR1 SNHLY, CDR2 FYNNEI. In DNA, the CDR3 is TGCGGGACTGTAGCCAAAAACATTCAGTACTTC. This gives the protein CGTVAKNIQYF. Full variable domain (remainder filled in from reference TRBV2 and TRBJ2-4): EPEVTQTPSHQVTQMGQEVILRCVPISNHLYFYWYRQILGQKVEFLVSFYNNEISEKSEIFDDQFSVERPDGSNFTLKIRSTKLEDSAMYFCGTVAKNIQYFGAGTRLSVL.

The chain is built from TRBV20-1 and TRBJ2-7; 9 bases map to TRBD1. V trimming: 6 bases; J trimming: 9 bases; junction bases outside the gene matches: 21. Germline values: CDR1 DFQATT, CDR2 SNEGSKA (reference sequence). The length of the CDR3 is 16 residues. CDR3 coding DNA: TGCAGTGCAGGCCGGGACAGGGACTCACCGGTCTCTGGGCAGTACTTC. Amino acids: CSAGRDRDSPVSGQYF.

This clonotype was observed a handful of times. In DNA, the CDR3 is TGCGGCCACAGCTCGAGCGACGTGAACACTGAAGCTTTCTTT. It translates to CGHSSSDVNTEAFF. The gene calls are TRBV20-1 and TRBJ1-1, with D unclear. The CDR3 runs 14 residues. The germline CDR1 and CDR2 sequences are DFQATT and SNEGSKA (reference sequence).

This clonotype was recorded at least ten times. V and J are TRBV12-3 or TRBV12-4 and TRBJ1-6, with 10 bases matching TRBD1. The CDR3 is 15 residues long. Trimming removed 5 bases from V and 8 bases from J; junction bases left unmatched: 6. This CDR3 reads CASSDRDRGDSPLHF. DNA of the CDR3: TGTGCCAGCAGTGACCGGGACAGGGGTGATTCACCCCTCCACTTT.

This clonotype was seen a few times. This clone may be a read error of a much larger clone one base away. The V call is TRBV27, the J call TRBJ2-1; TRBD1 or TRBD2 may be the D gene (5 bases each). CDR3 length: 14 residues. Per the germline V gene, CDR1 is MNHEY and CDR2 is SMNVEV (reference sequence). The V end was cut by 4 bases, the J end by 0 bases, with 7 bases between. CDR3 DNA: TGTGCCAGCAGTTCAGGGACCTCCTACAATGAGCAGTTCTTC. This codes for CASSSGTSYNEQFF.

This clonotype was recorded a few times. The chain carries TRBV4-1 and TRBJ2-5; tentative D call: TRBD1 (5 bases). Trimming took off 3 bases at V and 2 bases at J, with 10 bases between the two ends. Looked up from germline, CDR1 is MGHRA and CDR2 is YSYEKL. This CDR3 spans 14 amino acids. The CDR3: CASSQDTLQETQYF. As DNA, the CDR3 is TGCGCCAGCAGCCAGGACACTCTACAAGAGACCCAGTACTTC.

The chain recombines TRBV6-2 or TRBV6-3 with TRBJ1-5; 8 bases agree with TRBD1. The CDR3 has 14 amino acids. Per the germline V gene, CDR1 is MNHEY and CDR2 is SVGEGT. J lost 7 bases, V lost 4 bases, and 6 bases had no gene match. The CDR3 loop is CASSSRTGWQPQHF. CDR3 DNA sequence: TGTGCCAGCAGTTCCCGGACAGGGTGGCAGCCCCAGCATTTT.

The table lists this clonotype with a few counts. The V and J genes are TRBV13 and TRBJ1-5; the D gene is possibly TRBD1 (5 bases). V was cut by 2 bases and J by 7 bases, with 12 bases left in between. The germline V gene has CDR1 PRHDT and CDR2 FYEKMQ (reference sequence). This CDR3 has 14 residues. CDR3 amino acids: CASSLQGAGQPQHF. The CDR3 nucleotides read TGTGCCAGCAGCTTACAGGGAGCTGGGCAGCCCCAGCATTTT.

V gene TRBV2 combines with J gene TRBJ2-1; weak D call: TRBD1 (5 bases). Trimming shortened V by 0 bases and J by 0 bases, and 6 bases separated the two germline ends. This CDR3 has 15 amino acids. Germline V CDR1 and CDR2: SNHLY, FYNNEI. For the CDR3, the DNA is TGTGCCAGCAGTGAAGCGGACATCTCCTACAATGAGCAGTTCTTC. It encodes CASSEADISYNEQFF.

This clonotype was counted ten times or more. The J gene is TRBJ1-1, the V gene TRBV12-3 or TRBV12-4, with D possibly being TRBD1 (5 bases). V lost 1 base and J 4 bases, leaving 7 bases between the germline ends. The CDR3 contains 13 residues. In nucleotides, the CDR3 is TGTGCCAGCAGTTTAGTAGGGGTCACTGAAGCTTTCTTT. Its protein is CASSLVGVTEAFF.

The chain joins TRBV5-1 to TRBJ2-3; 9 nucleotides match TRBD1. The CDR3 sequence is 14 residues long. The junction had 5 bases not matched to a gene; V was cut back by 6 bases and J by 3 bases. Germline assignment: CDR1 SGHRS and CDR2 YFSETQ. CDR3 sequence: CASKRDRETDTQYF. CDR3 nucleotide sequence: TGCGCCAGCAAGAGGGACAGGGAAACAGATACGCAGTATTTT.

This clonotype was recorded only once. The rearrangement joins TRBV14 to TRBJ2-3; D ambiguous. CDR1 is SGHDN, CDR2 FVKESK, per germline. The CDR3 is made up of 14 amino acids. Trimming removed 1 base from V and 0 bases from J, with 5 bases in between. This chain's CDR3 is CASSQVYSTDTQYF. The CDR3, as DNA: TGTGCCAGCAGCCAAGTTTACAGCACAGATACGCAGTATTTT.

This clonotype was detected a few times. V gene TRBV5-1 combines with J gene TRBJ2-2; 7 bases map to TRBD1. Germline assignment: CDR1 SGHRS and CDR2 YFSETQ. This CDR3 contains 18 residues. V shed 6 bases and J 0 bases; nucleotides not matched to a gene: 14. The CDR3 DNA reads as TGCGCCAGCATCGGTTGGGGGACAGAGAACGCGAACACCGGGGAGCTGTTTTTT. This encodes CASIGWGTENANTGELFF.

The table lists this clonotype with many counts. J is TRBJ1-1 and V is TRBV12-3 or TRBV12-4, with D perhaps TRBD1 (6 bases). V lost 7 bases, J lost 8 bases, and 11 bases lay in between. CDR3 length: 11 residues. The CDR3 DNA reads as TGTGCCAGCACCTCTGACAGGGAAGCTTTCTTT. Protein: CASTSDREAFF.

This chain joins TRBV9 and TRBJ2-7, with D maybe TRBD1 (6 bases). CDR3 length: 13 amino acids. Trimming took 4 bases from V and 2 from J, leaving 10 bases between them. CDR1 is SGDLS and CDR2 is YYNGEE in the germline V gene. The CDR3 coding sequence is TGTGCCAGCAGCAAGGGGGATCCCTACGAGCAGTACTTC. Its translation is CASSKGDPYEQYF.

This rearrangement joins TRBV15 to TRBJ2-3; tentative D call: TRBD2 (6 bases). This CDR3 contains 13 residues. CDR1 and CDR2 (germline): LNHNV, YYDKDF (reference sequence). V lost 7 bases and J lost 2, with 10 bases in between. The CDR3 sequence: CATKRLVTDTQYF. The CDR3 DNA follows: TGTGCCACCAAGAGACTAGTCACAGATACGCAGTATTTT.

This clonotype was counted only a few times. The rearrangement uses TRBV7-3 and TRBJ2-2, with 7 positions matching TRBD2. V was clipped by 0 bases and J by 6 bases; unmatched bases: 7. This CDR3 comprises 16 residues. Germline loops: CDR1 SGHTA, CDR2 FQGTGA. The CDR3 nucleotides are TGTGCCAGCAGCTTAACCTGGGCGGGAGAGCCCGGGGAGCTGTTTTTT. Protein product: CASSLTWAGEPGELFF.

The CDR3 here is CSAANSGGQSYEQYV. For the CDR3, the DNA is TGCAGTGCTGCGAATAGCGGGGGCCAGTCCTACGAGCAGTACGTC. The J gene is TRBJ2-7, the V gene TRBV20-1; 9 bases are shared with TRBD2. This CDR3 is 15 amino acids long. Germline V gene sequence: CDR1 DFQATT, CDR2 SNEGSKA (reference sequence). V was pared by 5 bases and J by 1 base, with 9 bases of the junction left unmatched.

The J gene is TRBJ2-7, the V gene TRBV27; 9 nucleotides match TRBD1. CDR3 length: 16 residues. Germline CDR1 is MNHEY and CDR2 is SMNVEV (reference sequence). V shed 5 bases, J shed 4 bases, and the junction held 12 bases outside the gene matches. The CDR3 DNA sequence: TGTGCCAGCAGTCTCGGCCCGGGGACAGGGTTTTACGAGCAGTACTTC. Translating gives CASSLGPGTGFYEQYF.

Many counts were recorded for this clonotype. The chain carries TRBV29-1 and TRBJ2-7, with D perhaps TRBD1 (5 bases). Germline CDR1 and CDR2: SQVTM and ANQGSEA. The CDR3 is 12 residues long. The V and J ends lost 5 bases and 2 bases respectively, with 10 bases between them. The CDR3: CSVHDSPYEQYF. CDR3 DNA: TGCAGCGTTCATGACAGTCCCTACGAGCAGTACTTC.

In this sample, this clonotype turned up a few times. The gene calls are TRBV7-9 and TRBJ2-7; D possibly matches TRBD1 or TRBD2 (6 bases each). CDR3 length equals 12 residues. Trimming removed 5 bases from V and 7 bases from J, with 12 bases in between. Germline-derived CDR1 and CDR2 are SEHNR and FQNEAQ (reference sequence). The CDR3 nucleotides read TGTGCCAGCAGCACAGGGACTTTTGAGCAGTACTTC. This encodes CASSTGTFEQYF.

This chain connects TRBV2 to TRBJ2-2; D is unclear. The CDR3 length is 13 residues. Trimming stripped 4 bases from V and 6 bases from J, with 9 bases between. CDR1 and CDR2 (germline): SNHLY, FYNNEI. The CDR3, as DNA: TGTGCCAGCAGTGGTGCCCCGCCCGGGGAGCTGTTTTTT. Its translation: CASSGAPPGELFF.

The sample holds a few counts of this clonotype. V usage is TRBV7-8 and J usage is TRBJ2-2; unclear D gene. In germline, CDR1 is SGHVS, CDR2 FQNEAQ. CDR3 size: 16 residues. Trimming left V 5 bases short and J 0 bases short, with 13 bases between. This chain's CDR3 is CASSRTVYANTGELFF. DNA for the CDR3: TGTGCCAGCAGCCGGACGGTATACGCGAACACCGGGGAGCTGTTTTTT.

The V gene is TRBV2, the J gene TRBJ2-1, with 7 bases lining up with TRBD1. The CDR3 contains 15 residues. Germline loops: CDR1 SNHLY, CDR2 FYNNEI. V dropped 2 bases and J dropped 10; count of bases not matched to a gene: 11. The CDR3 protein is CASSEKVTGQGEQFF. The CDR3 DNA sequence: TGTGCCAGCAGTGAAAAGGTGACAGGGCAGGGGGAGCAGTTCTTC.